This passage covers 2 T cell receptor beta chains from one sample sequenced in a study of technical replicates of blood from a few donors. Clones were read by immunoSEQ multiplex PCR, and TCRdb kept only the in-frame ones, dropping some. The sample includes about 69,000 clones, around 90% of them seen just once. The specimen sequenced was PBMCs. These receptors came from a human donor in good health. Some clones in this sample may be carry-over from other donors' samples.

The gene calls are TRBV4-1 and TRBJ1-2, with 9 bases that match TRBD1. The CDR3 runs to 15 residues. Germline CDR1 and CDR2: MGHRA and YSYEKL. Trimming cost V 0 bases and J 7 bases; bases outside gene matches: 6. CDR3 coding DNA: TGCGCCAGCAGCCAAGACCTGGGACAGGGTCTTGGCTACACCTTC. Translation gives CASSQDLGQGLGYTF.

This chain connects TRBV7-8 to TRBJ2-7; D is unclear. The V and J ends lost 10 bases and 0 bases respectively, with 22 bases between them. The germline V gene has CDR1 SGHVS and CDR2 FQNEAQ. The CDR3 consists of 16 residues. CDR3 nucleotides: TGTGCCAACTCGCGTCATCCGCGCGGCAGCTCCTACGAGCAGTACTTC. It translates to CANSRHPRGSSYEQYF.